This passage covers 13 T cell receptor beta chains from one sample sequenced in a study of Ad26.COV2.S vaccination and SARS-CoV-2 variants (dated by TCRdb to about 2021). Library preparation was by the immunoSEQ multiplex PCR assay. TCRdb carries this immuneACCESS record with in-frame sequences only. Its versions omit some clonotypes, under half of them owing to an unresolved V gene in the studies checked, with the rest unexplained. Recorded for this sample are around 300,000 clones; about 87% of them occurred a single time. The top ten clones comprise 6.4% of the sample. This specimen's treatment or condition label, per the study, means: some 19 received Ad26.COV2.S at low or high dose, single or two shots; 5 received placebo; per-sample allocation not given. For vaccine and placebo recipients, the sequenced repertoires came from samples collected on day 63 after the first injection. This sample comprised peripheral blood, obtained in a trial of Ad26.COV2.S vaccine versus placebo. Receptor source: a person aged 18-65 years who received the Ad26.COV2.S COVID-19 vaccine or a placebo.

The genes are TRBV18 and TRBJ1-2; D is perhaps TRBD1 (6 bases). This CDR3 is built from 15 residues. Trimming took off 1 base at V and 2 bases at J, with 11 bases between the two ends. The germline V gene has CDR1 KGHSH and CDR2 LQKENI. The CDR3 loop is CASSPQPGVNYGYTF. The DNA for the CDR3 is TGTGCCAGCTCACCACAACCAGGGGTCAACTATGGCTACACCTTC.

The rearrangement links TRBV6-5 to TRBJ1-4, with 8 bases fitting TRBD1. The CDR3 covers 16 residues. CDR1 MNHEY and CDR2 SVGAGI come from the germline V gene. J gave up 1 base and V 4 bases, and 5 bases lay outside the gene matches. The CDR3 sequence: CASSFGQGQTNEKLFF. Written as DNA, the CDR3 is TGTGCCAGCAGTTTTGGACAGGGACAAACTAATGAAAAACTGTTTTTT.

The chain joins TRBV13 to TRBJ1-4, with D possibly matching TRBD1 (6 bases). V dropped 5 bases and J dropped 8 bases, with 15 bases sitting between them. Germline V CDR1 and CDR2: PRHDT, FYEKMQ (reference sequence). The CDR3 spans 14 residues. The DNA of the CDR3 is TGTGCCAGCAGCCGATCGGGGGGCTGGGAAAAACTGTTTTTT. Protein product: CASSRSGGWEKLFF. The full variable domain, its missing parts supplied by reference TRBV13 and TRBJ1-4, is AAGVIQSPRHLIKEKRETATLKCYPIPRHDTVYWYQQGPGQDPQFLISFYEKMQSDKGSIPDRFSAQQFSDYHSELNMSSLELGDSALYFCASSRSGGWEKLFFGSGTQLSVL.

The chain employs TRBV24-1 and TRBJ2-7; TRBD2 might be the D (5 bases). The CDR3 covers 16 residues. Trimming left V 2 bases short and J 0 bases short, with 13 bases between. CDR1 and CDR2 (germline): KGHDR, SFDVKD. In nucleotides, the CDR3 is TGTGCCACCAGTGATTCCTGGAGGCCCGGCTCCTACGAGCAGTACTTC. Protein product: CATSDSWRPGSYEQYF.

The J gene is TRBJ2-7, the V gene TRBV9, with D possibly matching TRBD2 (5 bases). Trimming took 3 bases from V and 3 from J, leaving 13 bases between them. CDR3 length: 14 amino acids. Germline lookup yields CDR1 SGDLS and CDR2 YYNGEE. The CDR3 loop is CASSAPGNHYEQYF. The CDR3 region has the DNA TGTGCCAGCAGCGCTCCGGGAAACCACTACGAGCAGTACTTC.

The chain couples TRBV29-1 to TRBJ2-7, with TRBD1 as a possible D gene (6 bases). V was cut by 6 bases and J by 6 bases, with 18 bases left in between. Germline loops: CDR1 SQVTM, CDR2 ANQGSEA. The CDR3 has 13 residues. In DNA, the CDR3 is TGCAGCGTCGATCGGGACGGCAGGGGCGAGCAGTACTTC. Translated: CSVDRDGRGEQYF.

V is TRBV9 and J is TRBJ1-2; no reliable D call. Trimming left V 6 bases short and J 7 bases short, with 19 bases between. CDR1 is SGDLS and CDR2 is YYNGEE in the germline V gene. CDR3 size: 14 residues. CDR3 sequence reads: CASTSKMGYGGYTF. The CDR3 coding sequence is TGTGCCAGCACCAGCAAAATGGGCTACGGTGGCTACACCTTC.

There are many counts of this clone. The chain is built from TRBV7-2 and TRBJ2-5; 14 bases agree with TRBD2. Germline CDR1 SGHTA, CDR2 FQGNSA. V gave up 0 bases and J gave up 5 bases; unmatched junction bases: 2. The CDR3 loop spans 16 amino acids. The CDR3 is CASSLATSGGAETQYF. In nucleotides, the CDR3 is TGTGCCAGCAGCTTAGCGACTAGCGGGGGGGCCGAGACCCAGTACTTC.

The chain joins TRBV5-4 to TRBJ2-1, with 9 bases that match TRBD1. With V trimmed by 0 bases and J by 7 bases, 11 bases remained unmatched. Germline CDR1 reads SGHNT; CDR2 reads YYREEE (reference sequence). This CDR3 comprises 17 residues. For the CDR3, the DNA is TGTGCCAGCAGCTTGGGATCCGGGACAGGGAATTTGAATGAGCAGTTCTTC. Translation gives CASSLGSGTGNLNEQFF.

The chain carries TRBV5-6 and TRBJ2-1; D is perhaps TRBD2 (5 bases). The CDR3 has 13 residues. Germline CDR1 and CDR2: SGHDT and YYEEEE. Trimming took 4 bases from V and 6 from J, leaving 11 bases between them. CDR3 DNA sequence: TGTGCCAGCAGCCGCGGAGAGGGCAATGAGCAGTTCTTC. This sequence encodes CASSRGEGNEQFF.

This chain uses TRBV19 with TRBJ2-2; the D call may be TRBD1 or TRBD2 (5 bases each). Trimming took 0 bases from V and 4 from J, leaving 9 bases between them. This CDR3 has 15 residues. In germline, CDR1 is LNHDA, CDR2 SQIVND (reference sequence). The CDR3 loop reads CASSIDRDGTGELFF. In DNA form, the CDR3 reads TGTGCCAGTAGTATAGATAGGGACGGCACCGGGGAGCTGTTTTTT.

This clone was seen a handful of times. The rearrangement joins TRBV28 to TRBJ2-2; TRBD2 matches 11 bases. The V segment lost 6 bases and the J segment 4 bases; nucleotides outside the gene matches: 4. CDR1 MDHEN and CDR2 SYDVKM come from the germline V gene. CDR3 length: 15 amino acids. The CDR3 nucleotides read TGTGCCAGCAGACTAGCGGGAGAGGGCACCGGGGAGCTGTTTTTT. This gives the protein CASRLAGEGTGELFF.

The chain links TRBV11-2 to TRBJ2-1, with 14 bases fitting TRBD2. The V segment lost 4 bases and the J segment 8 bases; nucleotides outside the gene matches: 4. Germline V CDR1 and CDR2: SGHAT, FQNNGV. The CDR3 runs 15 residues. The CDR3 DNA is TGTGCCAGCAGCTCGGGACTAGCGGGAGCCTATGAGCAGTTCTTC. Amino acids: CASSSGLAGAYEQFF.